What follows is one T cell receptor (beta chain) and its context. Study processing details: Estimated nucleated cell counts came from reference gene primer amplification. Some clones are missing from TCRdb's copy, which holds only in-frame ones; the method was immunoSEQ multiplex PCR. That table supplies the V and J calls and clone size; D and trimming were determined from the DNA. This sample carries about 28,000 clones, about 85% of them seen once, and the ten largest clones take about 10%. The data are from a study of blood T cell repertoires in COVID-19. On the study more broadly: Samples representing acute and convalescent COVID-19 were sourced from the United States, Italy and Spain. T cells, B-cell-depleted T cells, or PBMCs supplied cDNA or gDNA.

Sequenced: peripheral blood. This TCR derives from a human donor in a cohort sampled during active COVID-19.

CDR3 DNA sequence: TGTGCCTGGAACCGGGTTCAGAATTCACCCCTCCACTTT. Translating it yields CAWNRVQNSPLHF. The chain couples TRBV30 to TRBJ1-6; unclear D gene. Between the trimmed V and J ends, which lost 4 bases and 7 bases, there was a span of 11 bases. Germline V gene data show CDR1 as GTSNPN and CDR2 as SVGIG (reference sequence). The CDR3 has 13 amino acids.